Given below is one TCR beta chain in context. The sample belongs to a study of cytomegalovirus exposure and HLA in healthy donors. Amplification used 60 Vbeta primers and 13 Jbeta primers. Repertoires were generated with immunoSEQ multiplex PCR, while TCRdb's copy carries only in-frame clones and drops some. The sample holds around 100,000 clones, around 77% seen once. V was shortened by 1 base and J by 6 bases, with 10 bases between the two germline ends. The germline CDR1 and CDR2 sequences are MGHRA and YSYEKL. This CDR3 region has 15 residues. This TCR came from a woman younger than 45 in good health and CMV-seropositive. The chain employs TRBV4-1 and TRBJ1-6, with D perhaps TRBD1 (5 bases). Material: PBMCs. CDR3 region: CASSQVGQGNSPLHF. CDR3 DNA: TGCGCCAGCAGCCAAGTTGGGCAGGGTAATTCACCCCTCCACTTT.